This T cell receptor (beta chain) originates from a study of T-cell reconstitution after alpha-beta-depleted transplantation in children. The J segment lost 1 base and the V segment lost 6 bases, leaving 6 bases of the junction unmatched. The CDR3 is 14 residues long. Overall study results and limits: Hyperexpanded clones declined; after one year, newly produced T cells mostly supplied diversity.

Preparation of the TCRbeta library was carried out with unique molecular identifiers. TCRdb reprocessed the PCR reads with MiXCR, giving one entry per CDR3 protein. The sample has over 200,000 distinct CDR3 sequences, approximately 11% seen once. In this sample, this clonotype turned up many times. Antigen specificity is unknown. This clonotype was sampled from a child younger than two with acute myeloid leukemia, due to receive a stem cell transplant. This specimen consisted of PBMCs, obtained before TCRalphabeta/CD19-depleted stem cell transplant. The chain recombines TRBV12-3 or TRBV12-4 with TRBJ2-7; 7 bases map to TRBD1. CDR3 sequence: CASRPRQGSYEQYF. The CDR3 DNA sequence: TGTGCCAGCAGACCTAGACAGGGATCCTACGAGCAGTACTTC.